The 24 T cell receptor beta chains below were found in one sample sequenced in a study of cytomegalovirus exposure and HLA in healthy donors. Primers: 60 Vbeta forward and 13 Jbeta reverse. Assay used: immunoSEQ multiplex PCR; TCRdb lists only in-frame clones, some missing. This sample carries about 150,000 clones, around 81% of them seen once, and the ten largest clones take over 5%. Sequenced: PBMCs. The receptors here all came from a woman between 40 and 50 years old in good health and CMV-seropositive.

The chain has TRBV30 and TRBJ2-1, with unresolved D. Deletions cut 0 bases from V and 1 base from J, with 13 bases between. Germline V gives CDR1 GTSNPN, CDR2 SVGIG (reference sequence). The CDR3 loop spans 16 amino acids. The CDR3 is CAWSVSGGWSYNEQFF. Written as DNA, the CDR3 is TGTGCCTGGAGTGTATCTGGCGGATGGTCCTACAATGAGCAGTTCTTC.

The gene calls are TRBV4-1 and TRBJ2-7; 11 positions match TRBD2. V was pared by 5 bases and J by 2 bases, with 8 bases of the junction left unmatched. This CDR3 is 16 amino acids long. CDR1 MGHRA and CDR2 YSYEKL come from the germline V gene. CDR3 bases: TGCGCCAGCAGCTCAGAAGAACTAGCGGGAGCCTACGAGCAGTACTTC. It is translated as CASSSEELAGAYEQYF.

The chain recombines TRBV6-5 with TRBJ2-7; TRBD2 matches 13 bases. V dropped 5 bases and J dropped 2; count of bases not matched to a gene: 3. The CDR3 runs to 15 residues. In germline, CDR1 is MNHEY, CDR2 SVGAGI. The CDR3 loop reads CASSPGLAGAYEQYF. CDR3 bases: TGTGCCAGCAGTCCCGGACTAGCGGGGGCCTACGAGCAGTACTTC.

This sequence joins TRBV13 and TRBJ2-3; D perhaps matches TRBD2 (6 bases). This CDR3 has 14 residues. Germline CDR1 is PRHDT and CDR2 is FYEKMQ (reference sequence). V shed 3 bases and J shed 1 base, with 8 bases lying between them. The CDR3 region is CASSFSSGTDTQYF. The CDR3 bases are TGTGCCAGCAGCTTTTCTAGCGGCACAGATACGCAGTATTTT.

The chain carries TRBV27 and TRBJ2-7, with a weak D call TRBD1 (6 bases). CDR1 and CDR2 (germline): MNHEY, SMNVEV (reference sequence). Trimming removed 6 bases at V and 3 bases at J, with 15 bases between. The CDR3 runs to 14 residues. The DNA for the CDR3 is TGTGCCAGCAGGTACAGGGAAGGAAGCTACGAGCAGTACTTC. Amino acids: CASRYREGSYEQYF.

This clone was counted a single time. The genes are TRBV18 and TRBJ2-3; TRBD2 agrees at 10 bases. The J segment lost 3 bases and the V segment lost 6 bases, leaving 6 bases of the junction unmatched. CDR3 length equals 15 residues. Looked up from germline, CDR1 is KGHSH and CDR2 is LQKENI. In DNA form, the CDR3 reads TGTGCCAGCTCTCTGGGACTAGCGAGAACAGATACGCAGTATTTT. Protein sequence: CASSLGLARTDTQYF.

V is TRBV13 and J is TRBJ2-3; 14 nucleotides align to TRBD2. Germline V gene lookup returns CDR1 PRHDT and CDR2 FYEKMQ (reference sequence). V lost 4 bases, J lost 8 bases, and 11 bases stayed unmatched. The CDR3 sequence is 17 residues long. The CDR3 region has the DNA TGTGCCAGCAGCTCCCAATCGACTAGCGGGAGGGCCAGTACGCAGTATTTT. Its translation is CASSSQSTSGRASTQYF.

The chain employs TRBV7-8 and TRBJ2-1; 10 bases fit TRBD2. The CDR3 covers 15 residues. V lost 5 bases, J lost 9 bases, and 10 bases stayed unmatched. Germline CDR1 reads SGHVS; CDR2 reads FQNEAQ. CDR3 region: CASSKLAGPSSEQFF. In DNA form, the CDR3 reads TGTGCCAGCAGCAAACTAGCGGGACCCTCTAGTGAGCAGTTCTTC.

CDR3 amino acids: CAWTRNRGLVNYGYTF. The CDR3 bases are TGTGCCTGGACCCGAAACAGGGGGCTGGTGAACTATGGCTACACCTTC. This rearrangement joins TRBV30 to TRBJ1-2; 9 nucleotides agree with TRBD1. V lost 4 bases and J lost 2; bases outside the gene matches: 11. Per the germline V gene, CDR1 is GTSNPN and CDR2 is SVGIG (reference sequence). There are 16 residues in the CDR3. The whole variable domain, remainder taken from reference TRBV30 and TRBJ1-2, is SQTIHQWPATLVQPVGSPLSLECTVEGTSNPNLYWYRQAAGRGLQLLFYSVGIGQISSEVPQNLSASRPQDRQFILSSKKLLLSDSGFYLCAWTRNRGLVNYGYTFGSGTRLTVV.

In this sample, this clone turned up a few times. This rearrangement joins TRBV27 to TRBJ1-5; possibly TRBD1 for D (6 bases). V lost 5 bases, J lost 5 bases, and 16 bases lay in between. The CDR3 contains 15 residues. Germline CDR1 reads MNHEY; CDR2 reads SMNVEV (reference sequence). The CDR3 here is CASSPRASGDQPQHF. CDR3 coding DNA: TGTGCCAGCAGTCCCCGTGCGTCAGGGGATCAGCCCCAGCATTTT.

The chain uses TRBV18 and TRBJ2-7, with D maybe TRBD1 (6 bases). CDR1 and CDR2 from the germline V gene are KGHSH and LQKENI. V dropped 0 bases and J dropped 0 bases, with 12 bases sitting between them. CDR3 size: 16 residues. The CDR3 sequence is CASSPPDRRGSYEQYF. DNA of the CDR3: TGTGCCAGCTCACCACCCGACAGGAGAGGCTCCTACGAGCAGTACTTC.

CDR3: CASSVGGGRTTDTQYF. CDR3 bases: TGTGCCAGCAGCGTAGGAGGCGGGAGGACTACAGATACGCAGTATTTT. The chain uses TRBV9 and TRBJ2-3, with 8 positions matching TRBD2. Per the germline V gene, CDR1 is SGDLS and CDR2 is YYNGEE. The trim removed 0 bases at V and 3 bases at J, leaving 6 bases unmatched. The CDR3 runs to 16 residues.

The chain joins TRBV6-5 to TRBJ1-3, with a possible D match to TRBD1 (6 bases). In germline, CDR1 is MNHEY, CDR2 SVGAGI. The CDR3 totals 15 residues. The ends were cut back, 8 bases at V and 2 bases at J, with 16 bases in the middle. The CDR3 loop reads CASLKRGSPGNTIYF. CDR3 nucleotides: TGTGCCAGCCTTAAAAGGGGGAGCCCTGGAAACACCATATATTTT.

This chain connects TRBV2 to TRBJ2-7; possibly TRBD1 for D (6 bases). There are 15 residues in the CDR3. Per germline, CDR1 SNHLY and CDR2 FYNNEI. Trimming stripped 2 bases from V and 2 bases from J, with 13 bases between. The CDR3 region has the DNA TGTGCCAGCAGTGAAAATGAGCGGACAGCCTACGAGCAGTACTTC. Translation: CASSENERTAYEQYF.

DNA for the CDR3: TGTGCCAGCAGTCAGGGCTACGAGCAGTACTTC. Translation: CASSQGYEQYF. This chain links TRBV27 with TRBJ2-7; possibly TRBD1 for D (5 bases). V was trimmed by 5 bases and J by 3 bases, leaving 5 bases between them. The germline gives CDR1 MNHEY, CDR2 SMNVEV (reference sequence). The CDR3 is made up of 11 amino acids.

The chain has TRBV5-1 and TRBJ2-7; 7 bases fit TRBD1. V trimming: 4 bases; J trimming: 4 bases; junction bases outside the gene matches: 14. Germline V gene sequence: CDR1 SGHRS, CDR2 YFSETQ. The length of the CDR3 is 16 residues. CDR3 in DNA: TGCGCCAGCAGCCACGGACCGGACAGGACTCAGTACGAGCAGTACTTC. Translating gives CASSHGPDRTQYEQYF.

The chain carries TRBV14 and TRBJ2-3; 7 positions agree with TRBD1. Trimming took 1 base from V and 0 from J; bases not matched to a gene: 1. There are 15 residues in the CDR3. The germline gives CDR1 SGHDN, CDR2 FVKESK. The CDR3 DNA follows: TGTGCCAGCAGCCAAGGGGACAGTAGCACAGATACGCAGTATTTT. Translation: CASSQGDSSTDTQYF.

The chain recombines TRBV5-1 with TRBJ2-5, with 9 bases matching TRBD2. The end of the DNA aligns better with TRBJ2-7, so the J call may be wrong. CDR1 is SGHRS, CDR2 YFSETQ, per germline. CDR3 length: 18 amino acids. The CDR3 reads CASSLQEPLAGYTYEQYF. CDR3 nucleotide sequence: TGCGCCAGCAGCCTACAGGAACCACTAGCGGGTTATACCTACGAGCAGTACTTC.

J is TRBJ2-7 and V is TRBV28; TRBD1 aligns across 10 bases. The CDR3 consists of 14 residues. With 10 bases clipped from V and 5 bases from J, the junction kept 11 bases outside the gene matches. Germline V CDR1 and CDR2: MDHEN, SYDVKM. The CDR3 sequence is CATIDRGRLHEQYF. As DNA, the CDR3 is TGTGCCACCATAGACAGGGGGCGATTACACGAGCAGTACTTC.

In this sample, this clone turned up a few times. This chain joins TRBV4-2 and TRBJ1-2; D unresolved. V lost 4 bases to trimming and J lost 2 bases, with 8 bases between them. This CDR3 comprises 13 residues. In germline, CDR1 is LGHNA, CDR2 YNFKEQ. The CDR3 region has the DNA TGTGCCAGCAGCCCCTCCCCCAACTATGGCTACACCTTC. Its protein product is CASSPSPNYGYTF.

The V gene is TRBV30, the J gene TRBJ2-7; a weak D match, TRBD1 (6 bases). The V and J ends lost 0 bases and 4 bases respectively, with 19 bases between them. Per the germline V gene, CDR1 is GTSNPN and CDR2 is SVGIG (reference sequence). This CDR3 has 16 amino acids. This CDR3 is CAWSVRAGAVVYEQYF. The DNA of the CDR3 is TGTGCCTGGAGTGTACGGGCAGGGGCGGTGGTGTACGAGCAGTACTTC. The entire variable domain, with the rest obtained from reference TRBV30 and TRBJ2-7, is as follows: SQTIHQWPATLVQPVGSPLSLECTVEGTSNPNLYWYRQAAGRGLQLLFYSVGIGQISSEVPQNLSASRPQDRQFILSSKKLLLSDSGFYLCAWSVRAGAVVYEQYFGPGTRLTVT.

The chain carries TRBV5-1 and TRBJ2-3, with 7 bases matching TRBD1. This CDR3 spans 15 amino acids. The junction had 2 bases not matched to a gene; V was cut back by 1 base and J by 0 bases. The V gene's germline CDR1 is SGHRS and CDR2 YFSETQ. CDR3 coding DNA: TGCGCCAGCAGCTTGCTACAGGGGAGCACAGATACGCAGTATTTT. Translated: CASSLLQGSTDTQYF.

CDR3 nucleotides: TGTGCCAGCAGCGTAGGACAGGCTAATCAGCCCCAGCATTTT. Its protein is CASSVGQANQPQHF. This chain uses TRBV9 with TRBJ1-5, with a tentative D call TRBD1 (6 bases). The V end was cut by 0 bases, the J end by 4 bases, with 8 bases between. Germline V gene sequence: CDR1 SGDLS, CDR2 YYNGEE. The CDR3 spans 14 residues.

Here the CDR3 reads CASSVSGSGYEQYF. For the CDR3, the DNA is TGTGCCAGTTCAGTCAGCGGGAGCGGATACGAGCAGTACTTC. The chain couples TRBV6-1 to TRBJ2-7; 8 nucleotides align to TRBD2. Germline CDR1 and CDR2: MNHNS and SASEGT. CDR3 length: 14 amino acids. The V segment lost 9 bases and the J segment 4 bases; nucleotides outside the gene matches: 11.